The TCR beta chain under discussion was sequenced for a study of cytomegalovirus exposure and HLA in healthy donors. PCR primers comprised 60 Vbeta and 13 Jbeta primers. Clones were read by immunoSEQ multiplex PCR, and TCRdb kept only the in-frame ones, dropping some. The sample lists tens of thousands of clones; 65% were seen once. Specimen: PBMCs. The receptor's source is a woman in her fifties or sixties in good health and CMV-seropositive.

The CDR3 DNA sequence: TGTGCCAGCAGCTTCGGGGTGCCCTCTGGAAACACCATATATTTT. This translates into CASSFGVPSGNTIYF. V usage is TRBV9 and J usage is TRBJ1-3; no definite D call. Trimming took off 4 bases at V and 0 bases at J, with 11 bases between the two ends. Germline CDR1 SGDLS, CDR2 YYNGEE. The CDR3 loop spans 15 amino acids.